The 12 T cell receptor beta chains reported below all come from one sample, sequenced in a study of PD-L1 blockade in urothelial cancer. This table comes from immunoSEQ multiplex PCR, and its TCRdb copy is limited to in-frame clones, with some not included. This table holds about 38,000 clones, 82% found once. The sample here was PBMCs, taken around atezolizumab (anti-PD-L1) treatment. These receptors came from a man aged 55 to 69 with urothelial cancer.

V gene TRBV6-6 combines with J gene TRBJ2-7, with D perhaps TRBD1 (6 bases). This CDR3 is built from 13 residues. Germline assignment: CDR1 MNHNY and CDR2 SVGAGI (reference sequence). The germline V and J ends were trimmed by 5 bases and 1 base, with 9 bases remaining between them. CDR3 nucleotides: TGTGCCAGCAGTGACGGACAGTCCTACGAGCAGTACTTC. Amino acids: CASSDGQSYEQYF.

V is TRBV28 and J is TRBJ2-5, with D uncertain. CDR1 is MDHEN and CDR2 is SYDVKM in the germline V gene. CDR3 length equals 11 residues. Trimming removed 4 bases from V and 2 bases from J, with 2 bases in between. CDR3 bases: TGTGCCAGCAGTTCTCAAGAGACCCAGTACTTC. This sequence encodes CASSSQETQYF.

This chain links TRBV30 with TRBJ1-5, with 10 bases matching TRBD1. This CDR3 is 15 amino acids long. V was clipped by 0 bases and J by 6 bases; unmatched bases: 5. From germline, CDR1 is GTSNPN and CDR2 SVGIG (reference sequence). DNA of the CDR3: TGTGCCTGGAGTGTGGGACAGGGGACTGGTCAGCCCCAGCATTTT. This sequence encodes CAWSVGQGTGQPQHF.

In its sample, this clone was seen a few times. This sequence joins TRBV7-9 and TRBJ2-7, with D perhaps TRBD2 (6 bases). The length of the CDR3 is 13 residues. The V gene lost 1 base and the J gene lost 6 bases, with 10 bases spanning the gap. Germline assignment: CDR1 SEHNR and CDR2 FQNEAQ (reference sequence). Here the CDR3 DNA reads TGTGCCAGCAGCTTAGGACCGCGGGGCGAGCAGTACTTC. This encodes CASSLGPRGEQYF.

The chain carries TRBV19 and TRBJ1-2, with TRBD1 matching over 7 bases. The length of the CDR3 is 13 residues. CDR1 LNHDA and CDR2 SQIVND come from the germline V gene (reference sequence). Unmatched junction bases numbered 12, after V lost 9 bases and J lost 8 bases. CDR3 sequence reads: CASHRQGSGGYTF. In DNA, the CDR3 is TGTGCCAGCCACCGACAGGGTTCGGGCGGCTACACCTTC.

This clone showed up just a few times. This chain's CDR3 is CASSQAGEAFF. CDR3 DNA sequence: TGCGCCAGCTCCCAGGCAGGGGAAGCTTTCTTT. The J gene is TRBJ1-1, the V gene TRBV5-1, with D perhaps TRBD1 (5 bases). The CDR3 runs to 11 residues. With 7 bases removed from V and 8 bases from J, the gap between germline ends came to 12 bases. CDR1 is SGHRS and CDR2 is YFSETQ in the germline V gene.

CDR3 protein: CASSPRIMGAHSPLHF. CDR3 DNA: TGCGCCAGCAGCCCGAGGATTATGGGGGCGCATTCACCCCTCCACTTT. The chain links TRBV4-1 to TRBJ1-6; possibly TRBD1 for D (6 bases). The germline V gene has CDR1 MGHRA and CDR2 YSYEKL. Trimming stripped 4 bases from V and 8 bases from J, with 18 bases between. The CDR3 contains 16 residues.

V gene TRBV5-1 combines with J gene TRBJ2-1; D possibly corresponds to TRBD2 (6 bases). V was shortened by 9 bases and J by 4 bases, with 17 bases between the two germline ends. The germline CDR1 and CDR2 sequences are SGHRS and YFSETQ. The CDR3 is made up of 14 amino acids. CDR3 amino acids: CATNDGLQYNEQFF. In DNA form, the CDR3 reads TGCGCCACCAACGATGGACTACAGTACAATGAGCAGTTCTTC.

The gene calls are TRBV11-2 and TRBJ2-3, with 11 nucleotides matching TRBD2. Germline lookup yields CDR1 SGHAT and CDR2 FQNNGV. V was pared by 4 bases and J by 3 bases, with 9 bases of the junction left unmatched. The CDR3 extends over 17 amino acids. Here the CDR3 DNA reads TGTGCCAGCAGCTACACCCCCGGGACTAGCGGTACAGATACGCAGTATTTT. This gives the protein CASSYTPGTSGTDTQYF.

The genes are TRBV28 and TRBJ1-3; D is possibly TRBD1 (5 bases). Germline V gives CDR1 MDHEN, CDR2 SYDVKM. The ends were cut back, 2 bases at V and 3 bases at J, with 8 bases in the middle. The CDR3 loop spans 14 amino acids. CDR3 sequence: CASSLRRGGNTIYF. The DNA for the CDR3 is TGTGCCAGCAGTTTACGGAGGGGTGGAAACACCATATATTTT.

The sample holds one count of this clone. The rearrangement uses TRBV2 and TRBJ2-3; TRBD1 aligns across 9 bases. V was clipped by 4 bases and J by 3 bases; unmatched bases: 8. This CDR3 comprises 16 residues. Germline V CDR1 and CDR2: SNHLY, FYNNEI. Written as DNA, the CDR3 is TGTGCCAGCAGTGTGGGACAGGGAAGCGTAACAGATACGCAGTATTTT. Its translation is CASSVGQGSVTDTQYF.

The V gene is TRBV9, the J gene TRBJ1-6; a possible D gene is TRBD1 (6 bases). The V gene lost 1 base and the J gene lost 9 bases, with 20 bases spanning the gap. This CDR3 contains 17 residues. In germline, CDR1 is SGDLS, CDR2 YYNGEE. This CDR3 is CASSVRAGGGPGSPLHF. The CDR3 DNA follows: TGTGCCAGCAGCGTACGAGCGGGAGGGGGGCCTGGTTCACCCCTCCACTTT.